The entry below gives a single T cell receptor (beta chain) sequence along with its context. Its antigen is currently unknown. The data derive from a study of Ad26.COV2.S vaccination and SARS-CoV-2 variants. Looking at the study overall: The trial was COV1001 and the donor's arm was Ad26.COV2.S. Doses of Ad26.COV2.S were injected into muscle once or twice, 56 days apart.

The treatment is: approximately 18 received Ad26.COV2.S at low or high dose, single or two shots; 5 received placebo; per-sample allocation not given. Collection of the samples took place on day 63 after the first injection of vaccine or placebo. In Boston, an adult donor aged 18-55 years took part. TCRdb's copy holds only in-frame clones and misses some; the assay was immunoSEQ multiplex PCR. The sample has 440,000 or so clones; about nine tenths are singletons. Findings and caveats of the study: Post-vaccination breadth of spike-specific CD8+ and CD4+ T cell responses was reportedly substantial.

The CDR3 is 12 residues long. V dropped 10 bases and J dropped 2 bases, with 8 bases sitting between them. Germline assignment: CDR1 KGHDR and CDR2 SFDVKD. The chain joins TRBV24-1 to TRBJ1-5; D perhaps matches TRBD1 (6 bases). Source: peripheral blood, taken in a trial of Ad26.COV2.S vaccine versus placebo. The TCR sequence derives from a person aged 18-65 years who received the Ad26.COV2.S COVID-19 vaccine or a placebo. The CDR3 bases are TGTGCCACACAGGGTGGCAATCAGCCCCAGCATTTT. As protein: CATQGGNQPQHF.